The following is a T cell receptor beta chain sequence with its context. The data derive from a study of OX40 agonist ivuxolimab in advanced cancers. Study details: Every patient in dose escalation had hepatocellular carcinoma, melanoma, renal cell or head and neck cancer.

Germline lookup yields CDR1 MNHNY and CDR2 SVGAGI (reference sequence). V was shortened by 5 bases and J by 10 bases, with 15 bases between the two germline ends. CDR3 size: 14 residues. Here immunoSEQ multiplex PCR was the method, and the copy in TCRdb shows in-frame clones only, minus some. This table holds tens of thousands of clones, 86% found once. The specimen comprised CD4+ or CD8+ T cells sorted from blood, sampled in a trial of the OX40 agonist ivuxolimab. This receptor was obtained from an adult with an advanced solid tumor such as melanoma, head and neck, liver or kidney cancer. The rearrangement links TRBV6-6 to TRBJ1-6; D is possibly TRBD1 (6 bases). The CDR3 DNA reads as TGTGCCAGCAGTCCACAGGGTTTTGGGTCACCCCTCCACTTT. It translates to CASSPQGFGSPLHF.